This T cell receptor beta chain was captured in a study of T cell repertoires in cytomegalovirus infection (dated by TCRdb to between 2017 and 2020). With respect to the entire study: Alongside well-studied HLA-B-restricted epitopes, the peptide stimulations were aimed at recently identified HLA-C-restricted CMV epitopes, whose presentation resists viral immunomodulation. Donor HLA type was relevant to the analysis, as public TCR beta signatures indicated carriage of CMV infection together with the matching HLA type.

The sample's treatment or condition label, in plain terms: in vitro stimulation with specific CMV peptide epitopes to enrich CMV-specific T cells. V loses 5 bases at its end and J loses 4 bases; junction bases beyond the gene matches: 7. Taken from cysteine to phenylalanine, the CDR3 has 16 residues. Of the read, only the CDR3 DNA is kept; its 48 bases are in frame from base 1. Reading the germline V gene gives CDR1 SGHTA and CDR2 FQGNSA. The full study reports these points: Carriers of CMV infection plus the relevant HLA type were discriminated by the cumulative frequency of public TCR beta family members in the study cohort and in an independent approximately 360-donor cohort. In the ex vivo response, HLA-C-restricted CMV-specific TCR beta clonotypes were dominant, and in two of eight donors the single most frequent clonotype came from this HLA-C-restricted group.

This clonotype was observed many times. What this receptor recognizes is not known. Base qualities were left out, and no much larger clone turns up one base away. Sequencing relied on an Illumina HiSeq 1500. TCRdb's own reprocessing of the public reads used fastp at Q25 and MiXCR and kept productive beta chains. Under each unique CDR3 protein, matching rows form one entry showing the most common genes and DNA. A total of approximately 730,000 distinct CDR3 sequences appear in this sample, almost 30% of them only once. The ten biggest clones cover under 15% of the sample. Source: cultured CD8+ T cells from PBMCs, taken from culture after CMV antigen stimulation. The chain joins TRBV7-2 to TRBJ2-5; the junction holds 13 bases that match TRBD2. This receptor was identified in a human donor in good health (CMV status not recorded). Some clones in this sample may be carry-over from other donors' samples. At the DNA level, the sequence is TGTGCCAGCAGCGTCACTAGCGGGGGGGCGCGAGAGACCCAGTACTTC. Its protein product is CASSVTSGGARETQYF.